This TCR beta chain was recovered during a study of T cell changes during pregnancy in multiple sclerosis. Sequencing used immunoSEQ multiplex PCR; TCRdb keeps in-frame clones, though not all of them. The profile shows under 70,000 clones, 91% of them singletons. The sequencing used peripheral blood, collected after pregnancy. The source is a female donor in good health, enrolled as a control in a pregnancy study.

This CDR3 is CASSLGPGDYEQYF. CDR3 sequence (DNA): TGTGCCAGCAGCTTAGGCCCCGGGGACTACGAGCAGTACTTC. The rearrangement joins TRBV7-2 to TRBJ2-7; D perhaps matches TRBD2 (5 bases). This CDR3 has 14 residues. Germline CDR1 SGHTA, CDR2 FQGNSA. Trimming left V 1 base short and J 3 bases short, with 10 bases between.